This TCR beta chain was identified in a study of blood T cells in healthy people across ages. A remark on this clonotype: One junction end disagrees with the germline gene, perhaps due to a read error.

Primed by a sample-barcoded 5' primer and a J-beta primer mix, a second PCR proceeded for about 6 to 11 cycles. A template-switch adaptor containing 12 random nucleotides labeled each cDNA molecule. TCRdb redid the calling of the 5' RACE reads with MiXCR, one entry per CDR3 protein. The sample has around 1,800,000 distinct CDR3 sequences; roughly two fifths are singletons. This CDR3 is 12 amino acids long. CDR1 is SEHNR, CDR2 FQNEAQ, per germline (reference sequence). Healthy Caucasian individuals from Russia aged roughly 6 to 95 served as donors. This TCR derives from a human donor in good health. The chain uses TRBV7-9 and TRBJ1-5; no definite D call. Sequencing was performed on blood. The CDR3 protein is CAGSLATQPQHF. The CDR3 DNA reads TGTGCCGGCAGCTTAGCGACACAGCCCCAGCATTTT.